A single TCR beta chain is shown here with its context. Its antigen is not known. Using immunoSEQ multiplex PCR, the repertoire was profiled, and TCRdb retains in-frame clones only, with some absent. The sample lists more than 30,000 clones, about 80% occurring once. Germline-derived CDR1 and CDR2 are GTSNPN and SVGIG (reference sequence). There are 11 residues in the CDR3. The V gene lost 8 bases and the J gene lost 0 bases, with 7 bases spanning the gap. The data originate from a study of Siglec-9 on CD8 T cells in melanoma. Overall study results and limits: In melanoma tumors, a Siglec-9-marked effector memory CD8+ subset reportedly appeared to accumulate.

What was sequenced was Siglec-9- CD8+ T cells sorted from blood. This sequence joins TRBV30 and TRBJ1-1; D possibly corresponds to TRBD1 (6 bases). The clonotype comes from a human donor in good health. The CDR3 sequence: CAGGLNTEAFF. For the CDR3, the DNA is TGTGCCGGGGGCCTGAACACTGAAGCTTTCTTT.